One and the same sample provided the 11 T cell receptor beta chains below, sequenced in a study of cytomegalovirus exposure and HLA in healthy donors. Clones were sequenced by immunoSEQ multiplex PCR, and TCRdb holds only the in-frame ones, with some missing. The data hold roughly 190,000 clones, with 86% observed a single time. Sequenced sample: PBMCs. The receptors here all came from a young man in good health and CMV-seropositive.

This CDR3 is CASTRGVSGDYNEQFF. CDR3 nucleotides: TGTGCCAGCACCCGAGGGGTGAGCGGGGATTACAATGAGCAGTTCTTC. J is TRBJ2-1 and V is TRBV11-2, with 7 bases lining up with TRBD2. The CDR3 extends over 16 amino acids. J lost 4 bases, V lost 7 bases, and 13 bases had no gene match. Germline values: CDR1 SGHAT, CDR2 FQNNGV.

This chain links TRBV6-6 with TRBJ1-1; D not resolved. From germline, CDR1 is MNHNY and CDR2 SVGAGI (reference sequence). The CDR3 sequence is 12 residues long. Trimming took off 5 bases at V and 2 bases at J, with 6 bases between the two ends. The CDR3 spells CASSTLNTEAFF. The CDR3 region has the DNA TGTGCCAGCAGTACTCTTAACACTGAAGCTTTCTTT.

J is TRBJ2-5 and V is TRBV6-6, with 8 bases matching TRBD1. CDR1 and CDR2 (germline): MNHNY, SVGAGI (reference sequence). With 7 bases clipped from V and 5 bases from J, the junction kept 6 bases outside the gene matches. The CDR3 extends over 13 amino acids. CDR3 sequence reads: CASNGQGGETQYF. In nucleotides, the CDR3 is TGTGCCAGCAACGGACAGGGCGGGGAGACCCAGTACTTC.

The CDR3 nucleotides read TGCGCCAGCAGCCCCCAGGGGCGGGAGGGCGTGGATACGCAGTATTTT. It codes for CASSPQGREGVDTQYF. J is TRBJ2-3 and V is TRBV5-1, with 9 bases aligning to TRBD2. V shed 4 bases, J shed 6 bases, and the junction held 12 bases outside the gene matches. Germline CDR1 reads SGHRS; CDR2 reads YFSETQ. The CDR3 runs to 16 residues.

Comment on this clone: Sequence at one end of the junction differs from germline and may be a read error. V is TRBV2 and J is TRBJ2-1, with TRBD2 matching over 9 bases. The CDR3 runs to 15 residues. CDR1 is SNHLY, CDR2 FYNNEI, per germline. The CDR3 DNA follows: TGTGCCAGCAGTAAAGCGGGAGGCCCTTTGGATGAGCAGTTCTTC. This translates into CASSKAGGPLDEQFF. The whole variable domain, filled in from reference TRBV2 and TRBJ2-1, reads EPEVTQTPSHQVTQMGQEVILRCVPISNHLYFYWYRQILGQKVEFLVSFYNNEISEKSEIFDDQFSVERPDGSNFTLKIRSTKLEDSAMYFCASSKAGGPLDEQFFGPGTRLTVL.

V and J are TRBV19 and TRBJ2-7; D possibly corresponds to TRBD1 (5 bases). The CDR3 is made up of 13 amino acids. The V end was cut by 4 bases, the J end by 3 bases, with 10 bases between. Germline V gives CDR1 LNHDA, CDR2 SQIVND (reference sequence). The CDR3 loop reads CASSTDRNYEQYF. DNA of the CDR3: TGTGCCAGTAGTACCGACAGAAACTACGAGCAGTACTTC. The full variable domain, in which reference TRBV19 and TRBJ2-7 provide the parts outside the CDR3, is DGGITQSPKYLFRKEGQNVTLSCEQNLNHDAMYWYRQDPGQGLRLIYYSQIVNDFQKGDIAEGYSVSREKKESFPLTVTSAQKNPTAFYLCASSTDRNYEQYFGPGTRLTVT.

The chain joins TRBV7-5 to TRBJ2-3; the table's D call, TRBD1, was not checked against the DNA. TRBV7-5 is labeled a pseudogene. The CDR3 runs to 15 residues. CDR3 region: CARSLVGQCTDTQYF. As DNA, the CDR3 is TGTGCCAGAAGCTTAGTTGGGCAGTGCACAGATACGCAGTATTTT.

This chain joins TRBV6-5 and TRBJ2-7, with D tentatively TRBD2 (5 bases). The CDR3 extends over 15 amino acids. Trimming cost V 2 bases and J 6 bases, with 17 bases left between them. From germline, CDR1 is MNHEY and CDR2 SVGAGI. The chain's CDR3 is CASSYTVASSSEQYF. The CDR3 DNA is TGTGCCAGCAGTTACACTGTCGCTAGCTCGAGCGAGCAGTACTTC.

A single count supports this clone. In DNA, the CDR3 is TGTGCCAGCAGCTTTCCCGGACAGAGCCTCACCGGGGAGCTGTTTTTT. This encodes CASSFPGQSLTGELFF. The chain has TRBV7-9 and TRBJ2-2; D possibly corresponds to TRBD1 (6 bases). This CDR3 is 16 amino acids long. V lost 3 bases, J lost 4 bases, and 15 bases lay in between. Germline V CDR1 and CDR2: SEHNR, FQNEAQ (reference sequence).

The chain uses TRBV11-1 and TRBJ2-7, with 7 bases aligning to TRBD1. The ends lost 5 bases at V and 4 bases at J; junction bases unmatched: 8. The germline CDR1 and CDR2 sequences are SGHAT and FQDESV (reference sequence). The CDR3 is made up of 14 amino acids. DNA for the CDR3: TGTGCCAGCAGCCCACGGGACAGATTATACGAGCAGTACTTC. It yields the protein CASSPRDRLYEQYF.

This CDR3 reads CASSLGGGNQPQHF. CDR3 bases: TGTGCCAGCAGCCTAGGGGGAGGGAATCAGCCCCAGCATTTT. The chain recombines TRBV7-6 with TRBJ1-5, with TRBD1 as a possible D gene (6 bases). The CDR3 loop spans 14 amino acids. V lost 5 bases to trimming and J lost 4 bases, with 12 bases between them. Germline CDR1 SGHVS, CDR2 FNYEAQ.